Listed here are 31 T cell receptor beta chains from one sample, sequenced in a study of T cells in Graves' hyperthyroidism and ophthalmopathy. Amplification targeted TCR beta CDR3 regions from RNA transcripts. RT-PCR in the first round (using the HTBI primer set) targeted the TCR CDR3. TCRdb analysed the multiplex PCR reads with MiXCR anew, one entry per CDR3 protein. The table lists 40,000 to 60,000 distinct CDR3 sequences, 48% of them singletons. The sample comprised blood. These receptors were obtained from a woman in her forties or fifties with Graves' ophthalmopathy.

This clonotype was observed a few times. CDR3 in amino acids: CASSQDMWYRTPEAFF. The CDR3 DNA follows: TGCGCCAGCAGCCAAGATATGTGGTACAGGACCCCTGAAGCTTTCTTT. J is TRBJ1-1 and V is TRBV4-1, with D perhaps TRBD1 (5 bases). The V and J ends lost 0 bases and 6 bases respectively, with 17 bases between them. This CDR3 region has 16 residues. The V gene's germline CDR1 is MGHRA and CDR2 YSYEKL.

The V gene is TRBV9, the J gene TRBJ1-1; 11 nucleotides agree with TRBD1. Germline CDR1 reads SGDLS; CDR2 reads YYNGEE. Trimming removed 0 bases from V and 8 bases from J; junction bases left unmatched: 3. The CDR3 is 14 amino acids. The CDR3 loop reads CASSVGGQGVEAFF. The CDR3 region has the DNA TGTGCCAGCAGCGTAGGGGGACAGGGGGTGGAAGCTTTCTTT.

The chain recombines TRBV7-6 with TRBJ2-5, with a tentative D call TRBD2 (6 bases). Trimming took off 1 base at V and 7 bases at J, with 10 bases between the two ends. The CDR3 runs to 13 residues. Germline assignment: CDR1 SGHVS and CDR2 FNYEAQ. The CDR3: CASSLVLGGTQYF. The CDR3 coding sequence is TGTGCCAGCAGCTTAGTTCTGGGAGGGACCCAGTACTTC. The full variable domain, in which reference TRBV7-6 and TRBJ2-5 provide the parts outside the CDR3, is GAGVSQSPRYKVTKRGQDVALRCDPISGHVSLYWYRQALGQGPEFLTYFNYEAQQDKSGLPNDRFSAERPEGSISTLTIQRTEQRDSAMYRCASSLVLGGTQYFGPGTRLLVL.

This clonotype appeared many times. The chain uses TRBV6-5 and TRBJ1-5; maybe TRBD1 (5 bases). There are 15 residues in the CDR3. Germline-derived CDR1 and CDR2 are MNHEY and SVGAGI. Trimming removed 0 bases from V and 3 bases from J, with 9 bases in between. This CDR3 is CASSYSGTANQPQHF. The CDR3 region has the DNA TGTGCCAGCAGTTACTCTGGGACGGCCAATCAGCCCCAGCATTTT.

This clonotype has ten or more counts. The chain links TRBV7-9 to TRBJ1-4; D perhaps matches TRBD1 (6 bases). Germline V gives CDR1 SEHNR, CDR2 FQNEAQ (reference sequence). Trimming pared 5 bases from V and 8 bases from J, leaving 18 bases between. CDR3 size: 15 residues. CDR3 DNA sequence: TGTGCCAGCAGCCCCGGGACACATGATGGGGAAAAACTGTTTTTT. Its translation is CASSPGTHDGEKLFF.

Turning to this clonotype: The junction and the germline gene differ at one end; a read error may be behind it. The J gene is TRBJ2-4, the V gene TRBV2; D is unclear. CDR1 and CDR2 from the germline V gene are SNHLY and FYNNEI. This CDR3 has 11 amino acids. CDR3 residues: CASSKENIRYF. DNA of the CDR3: TGTGCCAGCAGTAAGGAGAACATTCGGTACTTC. The whole variable domain, remainder taken from reference TRBV2 and TRBJ2-4, is EPEVTQTPSHQVTQMGQEVILRCVPISNHLYFYWYRQILGQKVEFLVSFYNNEISEKSEIFDDQFSVERPDGSNFTLKIRSTKLEDSAMYFCASSKENIRYFGAGTRLSVL.

This clonotype was seen many times. The chain is built from TRBV7-3 and TRBJ2-7, with 9 bases matching TRBD2. CDR3 length equals 15 residues. Germline CDR1 is SGHTA and CDR2 is FQGTGA. The J segment lost 4 bases and the V segment lost 6 bases, leaving 10 bases of the junction unmatched. The CDR3 coding sequence is TGTGCCAGCAGTGTGGGTAGCGGGAGTGGATACGAGCAGTACTTC. Its protein is CASSVGSGSGYEQYF.

The chain combines TRBV6-2 or TRBV6-3 with TRBJ2-2; 10 bases agree with TRBD2. The trim removed 2 bases at V and 7 bases at J, leaving 1 base unmatched. Germline CDR1 is MNHEY and CDR2 is SVGEGT. The CDR3 extends over 14 amino acids. The chain's CDR3 is CASSYSGRGGELFF. In DNA form, the CDR3 reads TGTGCCAGCAGTTACAGCGGGAGGGGCGGGGAGCTGTTTTTT.

As regards this clonotype: The missing conserved phenylalanine or tryptophan at the end of this CDR3 makes a read error likely. The chain has TRBV7-3 and TRBJ2-2, with D possibly being TRBD1 (6 bases). Germline V gene lookup returns CDR1 SGHTA and CDR2 FQGTGA. CDR3 length: 15 residues. The CDR3 reads CASSPDRRNAGELFV. Written as DNA, the CDR3 is TGTGCCAGCAGCCCCGACAGGAGGAACGCCGGGGAGCTGTTTGTT.

For this clonotype: A much bigger clone sits one base away, suggesting this may be a read error. The chain is built from TRBV6-5 and TRBJ2-3; D is undetermined. With 4 bases removed from V and 2 bases from J, the gap between germline ends came to 16 bases. Germline loops: CDR1 MNHEY, CDR2 SVGAGI. The CDR3 extends over 16 amino acids. CDR3 sequence reads: CASSFSPAIVTDTQYF. In DNA, the CDR3 is TGTGCCAGCAGTTTCTCACCAGCAATAGTCACAGATACGCAGTATTTT.

As regards this clonotype: Without the conserved terminal phenylalanine or tryptophan, this CDR3 likely stems from a read error. It is unclear where the CDR3 begins or ends on the DNA, so no DNA is shown, and the CDR3 is as TCRdb lists it. The chain carries TRBV20-1 and TRBJ1-1; TRBD1, the D gene given by the table, was not confirmed from the DNA. From germline, CDR1 is DFQATT and CDR2 SNEGSKA (reference sequence). Both ends counted, the CDR3 spans 14 residues. The CDR3 reads CSARDQGRYTEAFL.

There are many counts of this clonotype. This rearrangement joins TRBV7-8 to TRBJ2-7; the D gene is possibly TRBD1 (6 bases). The CDR3 runs 15 residues. Germline V gene lookup returns CDR1 SGHVS and CDR2 FQNEAQ. Trimming shortened V by 6 bases and J by 6 bases, and 21 bases separated the two germline ends. CDR3 in DNA: TGTGCCAGCAGAGACTATGGTGGGGCCAGGGGCGAGCAGTACTTC. Amino acid sequence: CASRDYGGARGEQYF.

As to this clonotype: The junction differs from germline at one of its ends, possibly a read error. The chain uses TRBV15 and TRBJ2-3; 9 nucleotides align to TRBD2. Germline V gives CDR1 LNHNV, CDR2 YYDKDF (reference sequence). The CDR3 is 17 residues long. The CDR3 sequence: CAASSLVAGDSTDTQYF. The CDR3 DNA is TGTGCCGCCAGCAGCTTGGTAGCGGGAGATAGCACAGATACGCAGTATTTT.

The rearrangement joins TRBV7-9 to TRBJ1-3; TRBD1 aligns across 10 bases. This CDR3 is built from 14 residues. CDR1 SEHNR and CDR2 FQNEAQ come from the germline V gene (reference sequence). V shed 8 bases and J 1 base; nucleotides not matched to a gene: 2. The CDR3 loop reads CASRQGASGNTIYF. The CDR3 bases are TGTGCCAGCCGACAGGGGGCGTCTGGAAACACCATATATTTT.

V gene TRBV7-2 combines with J gene TRBJ1-6; weak D call: TRBD1 (6 bases). The CDR3 has 16 amino acids. V lost 5 bases to trimming and J lost 9 bases, with 20 bases between them. Germline assignment: CDR1 SGHTA and CDR2 FQGNSA. As DNA, the CDR3 is TGTGCCAGCAGCCTCCGAGTGGGGGGGGGCCTTTCACCCCTCCACTTT. Translated, it gives CASSLRVGGGLSPLHF.

A note on this clonotype: At one end the junction does not follow the germline gene, possibly because of a read error. V and J are TRBV7-9 and TRBJ1-4; D is ambiguous. The CDR3 extends over 15 amino acids. CDR1 SEHNR and CDR2 FQNEAQ come from the germline V gene (reference sequence). This CDR3 reads CTSSLEWATNGKLFF. The CDR3 nucleotides are TGTACCAGCAGCTTAGAATGGGCAACTAATGGAAAACTGTTTTTT.

V usage is TRBV7-9 and J usage is TRBJ2-7; 12 bases match TRBD2. This CDR3 has 13 amino acids. Per germline, CDR1 SEHNR and CDR2 FQNEAQ (reference sequence). V lost 10 bases to trimming and J lost 0 bases; unmatched junction nucleotides: 1. The CDR3 here is CATSGGASYEQYF. CDR3 coding DNA: TGTGCCACTAGCGGGGGGGCCTCCTACGAGCAGTACTTC.

The chain has TRBV28 and TRBJ2-2, with TRBD1 matching over 8 bases. Germline loops: CDR1 MDHEN, CDR2 SYDVKM. The CDR3 is 14 residues long. V gave up 7 bases and J gave up 4 bases; unmatched junction bases: 5. CDR3 DNA: TGTGCCAGCATTAGTGGACAGGGCACCGGGGAGCTGTTTTTT. This gives the protein CASISGQGTGELFF.

The genes are TRBV28 and TRBJ2-5; D remains unclear. The CDR3 consists of 12 residues. Looked up from germline, CDR1 is MDHEN and CDR2 is SYDVKM. V dropped 4 bases and J dropped 4 bases, with 7 bases sitting between them. CDR3 bases: TGTGCCAGCAGTTGCTATGGAGAGACCCAGTACTTC. It codes for CASSCYGETQYF. Complete variable domain (other parts from reference TRBV28 and TRBJ2-5): DVKVTQSSRYLVKRTGEKVFLECVQDMDHENMFWYRQDPGLGLRLIYFSYDVKMKEKGDIPEGYSVSREKKERFSLILESASTNQTSMYLCASSCYGETQYFGPGTRLLVL.

The gene calls are TRBV19 and TRBJ1-6; possible D gene TRBD1, 6 bases. This CDR3 has 14 amino acids. Germline values: CDR1 LNHDA, CDR2 SQIVND (reference sequence). Trimming removed 2 bases from V and 5 bases from J, with 7 bases in between. The CDR3 sequence: CASSIRQDNSPLHF. In nucleotides, the CDR3 is TGTGCCAGTAGTATAAGACAGGATAATTCACCCCTCCACTTT.

The chain is built from TRBV12-5 and TRBJ1-1; no clear D. CDR3 length equals 12 residues. CDR1 and CDR2 (germline): LGHNT, FRNRAP. The CDR3 region has the DNA TGTGCCAGCAAACTAGCCGGGACTGAAGCTTTCTTT. Translation: CASKLAGTEAFF.

This clonotype was counted at least ten times. J is TRBJ2-2 and V is TRBV28; TRBD1 might be the D (5 bases). V lost 6 bases to trimming and J lost 5 bases, with 10 bases between them. Germline CDR1 reads MDHEN; CDR2 reads SYDVKM. The CDR3 runs to 13 residues. The CDR3 sequence is CASSQTATGELFF. CDR3 in DNA: TGTGCCAGCAGCCAGACAGCTACCGGGGAGCTGTTTTTT.

This clonotype was detected ten times or more. This chain connects TRBV5-1 to TRBJ2-1; 9 positions agree with TRBD2. The germline gives CDR1 SGHRS, CDR2 YFSETQ. The CDR3 consists of 15 residues. The J segment lost 6 bases and the V segment lost 4 bases, leaving 8 bases of the junction unmatched. The CDR3 DNA follows: TGCGCCAGCAGCGCCACGGGACTAGCATCCAATGAGCAGTTCTTC. Protein product: CASSATGLASNEQFF.

The chain is built from TRBV2 and TRBJ2-5; no definite D call. The germline V and J ends were trimmed by 6 bases and 4 bases, with 6 bases remaining between them. The germline V gene encodes CDR1 SNHLY and CDR2 FYNNEI. This CDR3 has 11 amino acids. The CDR3: CASSPTETQYF. CDR3 sequence (DNA): TGTGCCAGCAGCCCCACAGAGACCCAGTACTTC.

This clonotype was counted once. No conserved phenylalanine or tryptophan is present at the end of the CDR3, so a read error is the likely explanation. The chain combines TRBV7-2 with TRBJ2-5, with a tentative D call TRBD2 (5 bases). The CDR3 consists of 13 residues. Per the germline V gene, CDR1 is SGHTA and CDR2 is FQGNSA. CDR3 DNA sequence: TGTGCCAGCGGACGATTAGCGCAAGGGACCCAGTACGTC. Translated: CASGRLAQGTQYV.

This clonotype occurred many times. The chain uses TRBV20-1 and TRBJ2-7; TRBD2 matches at 9 bases. The germline gives CDR1 DFQATT, CDR2 SNEGSKA (reference sequence). J was trimmed by 2 bases and V by 5 bases; bases with no gene match: 13. The CDR3 has 16 amino acids. The CDR3 DNA is TGCAGTGCTCAAGACCCTTTAGCGGGAGTTGCCTACGAGCAGTACTTC. It yields the protein CSAQDPLAGVAYEQYF.

In its sample, this clonotype was seen a few times. The chain recombines TRBV18 with TRBJ2-7; D might be TRBD1 (5 bases). CDR1 is KGHSH, CDR2 LQKENI, per germline. Trimming shortened V by 3 bases and J by 0 bases, and 9 bases separated the two germline ends. This CDR3 is built from 14 residues. The DNA for the CDR3 is TGTGCCAGCTCACCGGCAGGGAACTCCTACGAGCAGTACTTC. Encoded protein: CASSPAGNSYEQYF. The full variable domain, its missing parts supplied by reference TRBV18 and TRBJ2-7, is NAGVMQNPRHLVRRRGQEARLRCSPMKGHSHVYWYRQLPEEGLKFMVYLQKENIIDESGMPKERFSAEFPKEGPSILRIQQVVRGDSAAYFCASSPAGNSYEQYFGPGTRLTVT.

This chain connects TRBV20-1 to TRBJ1-6; TRBD1 aligns across 7 bases. Germline V CDR1 and CDR2: DFQATT, SNEGSKA (reference sequence). This CDR3 has 12 residues. The V and J ends lost 5 bases and 9 bases, in that order; junction bases with no gene match: 4. The CDR3 coding sequence is TGCAGTGCTTACCCAGGGGGTTCACCCCTCCACTTT. Translated: CSAYPGGSPLHF.

Many counts were recorded for this clonotype. The V gene is TRBV5-1, the J gene TRBJ1-5; D is perhaps TRBD1 (6 bases). CDR3 length: 15 amino acids. V shed 1 base and J shed 2 bases, with 10 bases lying between them. Germline CDR1 reads SGHRS; CDR2 reads YFSETQ. CDR3 coding DNA: TGCGCCAGCAGCTTGTCGGGGGCGGGCAATCAGCCCCAGCATTTT. This encodes CASSLSGAGNQPQHF. Supplemented by reference TRBV5-1 and TRBJ1-5, the full variable domain reads KAGVTQTPRYLIKTRGQQVTLSCSPISGHRSVSWYQQTPGQGLQFLFEYFSETQRNKGNFPGRFSGRQFSNSRSEMNVSTLELGDSALYLCASSLSGAGNQPQHFGDGTRLSIL.

The chain links TRBV12-5 to TRBJ2-5; D is uncertain. The germline V and J ends were trimmed by 1 base and 4 bases, with 7 bases remaining between them. The CDR3 runs to 13 residues. Germline CDR1 reads LGHNT; CDR2 reads FRNRAP. The CDR3 DNA reads TGTGCTAGTGGTTTGGCCGTGGGAGAGACCCAGTACTTC. The encoded protein is CASGLAVGETQYF.

Concerning this clonotype: A much larger clone differs from this one at a single base, so this may be a read error. This is likely a read error, given that the CDR3 carries no conserved phenylalanine or tryptophan at its end. This rearrangement joins TRBV5-6 to TRBJ2-4, with TRBD2 identical over 7 bases. Germline V gene data show CDR1 as SGHDT and CDR2 as YYEEEE. The CDR3 is 14 amino acids. Trimming removed 2 bases from V and 3 bases from J; junction bases left unmatched: 2. CDR3 sequence (DNA): TGTGCCAGCAGCTTTCGGGAGGTCAAAAACATTCAGTACTGC. Translated, it gives CASSFREVKNIQYC.